The 22 T cell receptor beta chains below all came from one sample that was sequenced in a study of blood T cells in healthy people across ages. With a J-beta primer mix and a sample-barcoded 5' primer, a second PCR ran roughly 6 to 11 cycles. MiXCR, run by TCRdb on the 5' RACE reads, gives a single entry per CDR3 protein. This sample has 850,000 to 1,100,000 distinct CDR3 sequences, with approximately 38% found just once. Sequencing used blood. The receptors were gathered from a man younger than 30 in good health.

This clonotype appeared a few times. V is TRBV6-6 and J is TRBJ2-5, with D uncertain. The germline V and J ends were trimmed by 2 bases and 1 base, with 8 bases remaining between them. The CDR3 extends over 14 amino acids. Germline values: CDR1 MNHNY, CDR2 SVGAGI (reference sequence). The CDR3 is CASSYVSAQETQYF. CDR3 sequence (DNA): TGTGCCAGCAGTTACGTTTCCGCCCAAGAGACCCAGTACTTC.

The genes are TRBV27 and TRBJ1-1, with unresolved D. V was pared by 5 bases and J by 7 bases, with 17 bases between. The CDR3 contains 14 residues. CDR1 is MNHEY, CDR2 SMNVEV, per germline (reference sequence). The CDR3 protein is CASSATSSRGEAFF. As DNA, the CDR3 is TGTGCCAGCAGTGCAACCAGCTCGCGGGGTGAAGCTTTCTTT.

Many counts were recorded for this clonotype. The chain combines TRBV27 with TRBJ2-7, with 7 nucleotides matching TRBD1. The CDR3 contains 13 residues. Trimming at V came to 3 bases and at J to 5 bases, leaving 4 bases not matched to a gene. CDR1 and CDR2 (germline): MNHEY, SMNVEV (reference sequence). The CDR3 region has the DNA TGTGCCAGCAGTTTGCACAGGGGACACGAGCAGTACTTC. It yields the protein CASSLHRGHEQYF.

The chain recombines TRBV20-1 with TRBJ1-4, with 7 bases that match TRBD1. In germline, CDR1 is DFQATT, CDR2 SNEGSKA (reference sequence). The junction had 6 bases not matched to a gene; V was cut back by 6 bases and J by 5 bases. The CDR3 is made up of 13 amino acids. CDR3 protein: CSAGTDLNEKLFF. The CDR3 bases are TGCAGTGCGGGGACAGACCTAAATGAAAAACTGTTTTTT.

CDR3 coding DNA: TGTGCCAGCAGCGTAGGAGCGGGTGGGCCCCTTTCTGAAGCTTTCTTT. Residues: CASSVGAGGPLSEAFF. This chain uses TRBV9 with TRBJ1-1; D is undetermined. The V gene lost 0 bases and the J gene lost 6 bases, with 18 bases spanning the gap. Germline V gives CDR1 SGDLS, CDR2 YYNGEE. This CDR3 region has 16 residues.

The chain carries TRBV5-1 and TRBJ2-7, with D maybe TRBD2 (5 bases). V was pared by 3 bases and J by 2 bases, with 12 bases between. Germline-derived CDR1 and CDR2 are SGHRS and YFSETQ. This CDR3 has 14 amino acids. Here the CDR3 DNA reads TGCGCCAGCAGCTCACGGGGTTTAGCCTACGAGCAGTACTTC. Translated: CASSSRGLAYEQYF.

This clonotype has a handful of counts. This chain joins TRBV7-6 and TRBJ2-1; D is perhaps TRBD2 (6 bases). Deletions cut 2 bases from V and 0 bases from J, with 14 bases between. The CDR3 has 17 residues. Germline V lookup: CDR1 SGHVS, CDR2 FNYEAQ. CDR3 in DNA: TGTGCCAGCAGCTTACTCGGGGGAAAGAGCTCCTACAATGAGCAGTTCTTC. Translating gives CASSLLGGKSSYNEQFF.

The V and J genes are TRBV25-1 and TRBJ1-1; D is possibly TRBD1 (5 bases). The germline V and J ends were trimmed by 0 bases and 0 bases, with 14 bases remaining between them. Germline V CDR1 and CDR2: MGHDK, SYGVNS. The CDR3 has 17 residues. The CDR3 sequence: CASSEYRQGPMNTEAFF. DNA for the CDR3: TGTGCCAGCAGTGAATATAGGCAGGGACCCATGAACACTGAAGCTTTCTTT.

The chain uses TRBV6-5 and TRBJ2-3; 8 nucleotides agree with TRBD1. The CDR3 runs 14 residues. V shed 6 bases, J shed 5 bases, and the junction held 7 bases outside the gene matches. Germline V gene lookup returns CDR1 MNHEY and CDR2 SVGAGI. CDR3 DNA sequence: TGTGCCAGCAGGGCCGACAGGGGAGGAGATACGCAGTATTTT. Translated, it gives CASRADRGGDTQYF.

This clonotype was counted ten times or more. J is TRBJ2-1 and V is TRBV29-1; D may be TRBD2 (5 bases). The CDR3 loop spans 11 amino acids. Germline V gene sequence: CDR1 SQVTM, CDR2 ANQGSEA. V was trimmed by 8 bases and J by 4 bases, leaving 9 bases between them. CDR3 loop: CSSGSYNEQFF. CDR3 nucleotides: TGCAGCTCGGGGAGTTACAATGAGCAGTTCTTC.

The chain joins TRBV30 to TRBJ1-5; D gene uncertain. Trimming took off 3 bases at V and 5 bases at J, with 11 bases between the two ends. CDR1 and CDR2 (germline): GTSNPN, SVGIG (reference sequence). CDR3 length equals 13 residues. This CDR3 is CAWSPGWDQPQHF. The CDR3 nucleotides are TGTGCCTGGAGCCCCGGCTGGGATCAGCCCCAGCATTTT.

This chain joins TRBV4-3 and TRBJ1-4; 8 positions agree with TRBD1. The CDR3 covers 12 residues. J gave up 14 bases and V 2 bases, and 4 bases lay outside the gene matches. Per germline, CDR1 LGHNA and CDR2 YSLEER. This CDR3 is CASSQLGQGLFF. The CDR3 DNA reads as TGCGCCAGCAGCCAACTAGGACAGGGCCTGTTTTTT.

V is TRBV3-1 and J is TRBJ1-1; D perhaps matches TRBD1 (6 bases). Trimming removed 6 bases from V and 5 bases from J, with 19 bases in between. The CDR3 has 15 residues. Germline loops: CDR1 LGHDT, CDR2 YNNKEL (reference sequence). CDR3 in DNA: TGTGCCAGCAGACCGACTAACAGGGTACGTACTGAAGCTTTCTTT. This gives the protein CASRPTNRVRTEAFF.

The chain uses TRBV6-2 or TRBV6-3 and TRBJ2-1; 12 bases map to TRBD2. V gave up 2 bases and J gave up 0 bases; unmatched junction bases: 11. This CDR3 has 20 amino acids. Germline loops: CDR1 MNHEY, CDR2 SVGEGT. The CDR3 sequence is CASSYPRTSGASSSYNEQFF. The DNA of the CDR3 is TGTGCCAGCAGTTACCCAAGGACTAGCGGGGCCAGTAGCTCCTACAATGAGCAGTTCTTC.

J is TRBJ2-2 and V is TRBV4-3; D remains ambiguous. The CDR3 is 15 amino acids. With 4 bases removed from V and 3 bases from J, the gap between germline ends came to 12 bases. CDR1 is LGHNA, CDR2 YSLEER, per germline. DNA for the CDR3: TGCGCCAGCAGCCGGTTCCAACGGGACACCGGGGAGCTGTTTTTT. Translating gives CASSRFQRDTGELFF.

This clonotype was picked up a small number of times. The genes are TRBV6-2 or TRBV6-3 and TRBJ2-5; 9 bases match TRBD1. The junction had 12 bases not matched to a gene; V was cut back by 5 bases and J by 5 bases. This CDR3 has 16 amino acids. Germline lookup yields CDR1 MNHEY and CDR2 SVGEGT. This CDR3 reads CASSATAPGQGETQYF. Written as DNA, the CDR3 is TGTGCCAGCAGTGCCACCGCCCCGGGACAGGGTGAGACCCAGTACTTC.

This chain uses TRBV12-3 or TRBV12-4 with TRBJ1-1; D is undetermined. The CDR3 runs 15 residues. The germline V and J ends were trimmed by 6 bases and 5 bases, with 19 bases remaining between them. CDR3 residues: CASRPSGPRPTEAFF. The CDR3 bases are TGTGCCAGCAGACCATCAGGACCACGACCAACTGAAGCTTTCTTT.

This clonotype was seen only a few times. CDR3 region: CASSQDRSSNSPLHF. The CDR3 DNA is TGCGCCAGCAGCCAGGACAGGAGTTCCAATTCACCCCTCCACTTT. The J gene is TRBJ1-6, the V gene TRBV4-3, with 7 bases matching TRBD1. V was clipped by 3 bases and J by 7 bases; unmatched bases: 6. The CDR3 is 15 amino acids. CDR1 is LGHNA and CDR2 is YSLEER in the germline V gene.

The gene calls are TRBV9 and TRBJ2-3, with unresolved D. V was trimmed by 4 bases and J by 1 base, leaving 10 bases between them. CDR3 length: 14 amino acids. CDR1 and CDR2 from the germline V gene are SGDLS and YYNGEE. CDR3 region: CASSISYGTDTQYF. The CDR3 region has the DNA TGTGCCAGCAGCATTTCATACGGCACAGATACGCAGTATTTT.

The V call is TRBV6-2 or TRBV6-3, the J call TRBJ2-4; D is unclear. The J call may not be correct, given that the DNA end is closer to TRBJ2-7. The CDR3 runs 11 residues. Germline CDR1 and CDR2: MNHEY and SVGEGT. The CDR3 protein is CASRAFYEQYF. CDR3 DNA: TGTGCCAGCAGGGCCTTCTACGAGCAGTACTTC.

The genes are TRBV4-1 and TRBJ2-5, with 8 bases lining up with TRBD2. The length of the CDR3 is 15 residues. V shed 3 bases and J 11 bases; nucleotides not matched to a gene: 14. CDR1 and CDR2 from the germline V gene are MGHRA and YSYEKL. CDR3 region: CASSHTSGGYNEQYF. DNA for the CDR3: TGCGCCAGCAGCCACACCAGCGGGGGATACAATGAGCAGTACTTC.

V usage is TRBV4-1 and J usage is TRBJ1-2; D not resolved. Between the trimmed V and J ends, which lost 2 bases and 5 bases, there was a span of 15 bases. The germline CDR1 and CDR2 sequences are MGHRA and YSYEKL. The CDR3 runs to 15 residues. Written as DNA, the CDR3 is TGCGCCAGCAGCCAATCCCCCGAGGGTTGGTATGGCTACACCTTC. Its protein is CASSQSPEGWYGYTF.